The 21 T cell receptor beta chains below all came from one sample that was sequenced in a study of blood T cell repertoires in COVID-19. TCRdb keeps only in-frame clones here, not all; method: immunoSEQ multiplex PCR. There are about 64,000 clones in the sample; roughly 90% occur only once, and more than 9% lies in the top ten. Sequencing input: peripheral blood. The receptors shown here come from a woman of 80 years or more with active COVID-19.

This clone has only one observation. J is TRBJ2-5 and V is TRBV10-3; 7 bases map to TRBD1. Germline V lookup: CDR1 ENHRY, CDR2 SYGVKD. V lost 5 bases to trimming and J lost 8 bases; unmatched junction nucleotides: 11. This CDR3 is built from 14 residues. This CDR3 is CAISQDRTGGTQYF. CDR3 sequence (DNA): TGTGCCATCAGTCAAGACAGGACAGGCGGAACCCAGTACTTC.

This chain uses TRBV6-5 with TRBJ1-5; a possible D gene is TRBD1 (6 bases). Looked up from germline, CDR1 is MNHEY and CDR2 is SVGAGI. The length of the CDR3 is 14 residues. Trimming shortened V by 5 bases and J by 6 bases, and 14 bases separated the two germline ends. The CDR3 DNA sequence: TGTGCCAGCAGTCGAGGGGGTGGGACTCAGCCCCAGCATTTT. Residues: CASSRGGGTQPQHF.

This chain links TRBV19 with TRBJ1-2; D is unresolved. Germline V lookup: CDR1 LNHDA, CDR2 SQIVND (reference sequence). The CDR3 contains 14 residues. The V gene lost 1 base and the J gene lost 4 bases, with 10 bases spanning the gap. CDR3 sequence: CASSIGAAGYGYTF. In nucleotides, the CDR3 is TGTGCCAGTAGTATAGGTGCAGCGGGCTATGGCTACACCTTC.

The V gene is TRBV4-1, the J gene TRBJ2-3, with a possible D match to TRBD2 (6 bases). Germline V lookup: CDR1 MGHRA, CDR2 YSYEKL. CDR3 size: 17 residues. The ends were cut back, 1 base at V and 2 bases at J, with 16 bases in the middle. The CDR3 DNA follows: TGCGCCAGCAGCCAAGGGAGGGCGACCACACTCACAGATACGCAGTATTTT. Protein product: CASSQGRATTLTDTQYF.

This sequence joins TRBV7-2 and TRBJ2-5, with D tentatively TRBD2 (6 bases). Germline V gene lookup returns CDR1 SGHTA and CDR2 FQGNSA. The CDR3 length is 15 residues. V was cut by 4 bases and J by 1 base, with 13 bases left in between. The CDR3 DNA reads TGTGCCAGCAGCTCACAACCGGGAGCCCAAGAGACCCAGTACTTC. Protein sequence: CASSSQPGAQETQYF.

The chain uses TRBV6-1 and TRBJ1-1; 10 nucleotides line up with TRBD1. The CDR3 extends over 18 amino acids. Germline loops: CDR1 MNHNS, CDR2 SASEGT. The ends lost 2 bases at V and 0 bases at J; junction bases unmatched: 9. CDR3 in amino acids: CASSEKRGTGEMNTEAFF. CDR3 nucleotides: TGTGCCAGCAGTGAAAAGCGCGGGACAGGGGAGATGAACACTGAAGCTTTCTTT.

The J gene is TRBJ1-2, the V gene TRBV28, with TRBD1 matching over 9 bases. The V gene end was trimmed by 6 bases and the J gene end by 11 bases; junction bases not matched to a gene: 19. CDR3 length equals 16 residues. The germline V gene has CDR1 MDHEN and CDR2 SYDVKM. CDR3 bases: TGTGCCAGCAGCTACAGGGGGCGCATTAGTTCTTCATCTTACACCTTC. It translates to CASSYRGRISSSSYTF.

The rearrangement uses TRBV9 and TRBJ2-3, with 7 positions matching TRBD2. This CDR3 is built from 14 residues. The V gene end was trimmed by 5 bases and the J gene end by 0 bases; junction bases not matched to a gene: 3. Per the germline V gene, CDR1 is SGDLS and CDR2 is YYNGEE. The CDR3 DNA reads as TGTGCCAGCAGAGCGGGACCCAGCACAGATACGCAGTATTTT. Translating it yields CASRAGPSTDTQYF.

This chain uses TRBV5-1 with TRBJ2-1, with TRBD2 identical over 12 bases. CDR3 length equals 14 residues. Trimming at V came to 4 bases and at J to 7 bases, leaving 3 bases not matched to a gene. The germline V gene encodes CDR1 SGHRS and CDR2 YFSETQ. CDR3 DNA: TGCGCCAGCAGCGGACTAGCGGGAAGGAATGAGCAGTTCTTC. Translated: CASSGLAGRNEQFF.

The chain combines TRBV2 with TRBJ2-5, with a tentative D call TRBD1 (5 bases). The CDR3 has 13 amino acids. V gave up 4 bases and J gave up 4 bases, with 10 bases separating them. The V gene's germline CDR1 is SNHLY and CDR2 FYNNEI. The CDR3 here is CASSAGIGETQYF. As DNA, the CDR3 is TGTGCCAGCAGTGCAGGGATTGGAGAGACCCAGTACTTC.

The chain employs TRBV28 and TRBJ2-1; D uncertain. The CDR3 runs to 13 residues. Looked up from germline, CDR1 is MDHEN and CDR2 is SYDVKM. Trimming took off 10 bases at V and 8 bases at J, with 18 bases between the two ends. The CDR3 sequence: CATRHPPRYEQFF. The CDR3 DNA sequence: TGTGCCACCCGACACCCCCCTCGATATGAGCAGTTCTTC.

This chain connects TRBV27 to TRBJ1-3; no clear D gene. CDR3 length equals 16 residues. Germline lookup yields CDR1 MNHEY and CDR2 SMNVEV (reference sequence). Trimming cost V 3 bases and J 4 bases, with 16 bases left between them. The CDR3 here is CASSFSLPGTGNTIYF. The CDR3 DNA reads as TGTGCCAGCAGTTTCTCATTACCGGGAACCGGAAACACCATATATTTT.

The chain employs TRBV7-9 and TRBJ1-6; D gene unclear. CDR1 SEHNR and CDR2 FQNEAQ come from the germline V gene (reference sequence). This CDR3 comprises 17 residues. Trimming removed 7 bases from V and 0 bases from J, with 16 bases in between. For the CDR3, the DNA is TGTGCCAGCACAGAGCGCGGTGGAGGCTCCTATAATTCACCCCTCCACTTT. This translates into CASTERGGGSYNSPLHF.

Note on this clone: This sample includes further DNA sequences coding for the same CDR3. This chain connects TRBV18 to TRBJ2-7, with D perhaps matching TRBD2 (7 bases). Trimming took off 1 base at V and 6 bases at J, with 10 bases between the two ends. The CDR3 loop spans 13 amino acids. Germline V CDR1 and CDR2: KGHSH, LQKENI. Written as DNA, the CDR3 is TGTGCCAGCTCACCACGGGGGGGCGGCGAGCAGTACGTC. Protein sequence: CASSPRGGGEQYV.

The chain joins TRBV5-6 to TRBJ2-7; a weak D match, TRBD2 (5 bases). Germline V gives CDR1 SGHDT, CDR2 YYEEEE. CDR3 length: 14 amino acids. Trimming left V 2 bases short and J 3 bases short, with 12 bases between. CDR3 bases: TGTGCCAGCAGCTTAGGGAGTGGGAGCTACGAGCAGTACTTC. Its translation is CASSLGSGSYEQYF.

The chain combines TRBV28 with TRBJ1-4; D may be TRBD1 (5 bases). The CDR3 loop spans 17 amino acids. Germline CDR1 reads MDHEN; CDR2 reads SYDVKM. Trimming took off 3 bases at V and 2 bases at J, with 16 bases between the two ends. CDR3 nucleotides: TGTGCCAGCAGTTTTTTAGGGGCCCTTGTGACTAATGAAAAACTGTTTTTT. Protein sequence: CASSFLGALVTNEKLFF.

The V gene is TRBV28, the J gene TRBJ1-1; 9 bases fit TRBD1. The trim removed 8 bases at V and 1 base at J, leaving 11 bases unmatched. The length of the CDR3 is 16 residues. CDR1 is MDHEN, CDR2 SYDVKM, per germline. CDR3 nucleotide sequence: TGTGCCAGCCGGAAACGGGACAGGGATTGGAACACTGAAGCTTTCTTT. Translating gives CASRKRDRDWNTEAFF.

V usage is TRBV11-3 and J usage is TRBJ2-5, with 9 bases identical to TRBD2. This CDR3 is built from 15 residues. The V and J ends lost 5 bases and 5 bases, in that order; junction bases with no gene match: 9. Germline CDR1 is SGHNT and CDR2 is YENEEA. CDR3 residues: CASSRSGAGGETQYF. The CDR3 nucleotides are TGTGCCAGCAGCCGTAGCGGGGCGGGAGGGGAGACCCAGTACTTC.

The CDR3 sequence: CASSPGGGLNYEQYV. CDR3 coding DNA: TGCGCCAGCAGCCCGGGGGGCGGGCTCAACTACGAGCAGTACGTC. This chain connects TRBV5-1 to TRBJ2-7; possible D gene TRBD2, 7 bases. The CDR3 runs 15 residues. With 4 bases removed from V and 3 bases from J, the gap between germline ends came to 17 bases. Germline loops: CDR1 SGHRS, CDR2 YFSETQ.

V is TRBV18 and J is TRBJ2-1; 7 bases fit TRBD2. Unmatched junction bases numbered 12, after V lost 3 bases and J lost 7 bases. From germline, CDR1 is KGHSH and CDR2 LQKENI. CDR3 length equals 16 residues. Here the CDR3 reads CASSPIRTSLGNEQFF. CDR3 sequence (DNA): TGTGCCAGCTCACCGATCCGGACTAGTTTGGGGAATGAGCAGTTCTTC.

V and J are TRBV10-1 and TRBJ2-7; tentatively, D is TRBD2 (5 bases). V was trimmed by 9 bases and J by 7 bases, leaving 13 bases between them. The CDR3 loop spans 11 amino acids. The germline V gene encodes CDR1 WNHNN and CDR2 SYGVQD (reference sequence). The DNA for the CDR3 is TGCGCCAGTCGGGATGGAAAGGAGCAGTACTTC. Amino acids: CASRDGKEQYF.